Listed below are T cell receptor beta chains from one sample, sequenced in a study of blood T cell repertoires in COVID-19. TCRdb keeps only in-frame clones here, not all; method: immunoSEQ multiplex PCR. The profile covers 65,000 to 95,000 clones, with around 78% appearing a single time and roughly 36% taken by the ten largest. The sequenced sample was peripheral blood. The receptors were sampled from a man aged 55 to 70 with COVID-19, enrolled during active disease. CDR3s include the opening cysteine and the closing phenylalanine or tryptophan. Each record gives: J gene, D gene, clone size, V gene, CDR3 DNA, CDR3 protein. A D gene is named only where the DNA matches it firmly. Rows give clone size only sometimes, using once, few, many, or a class for an expanded clone.

J: TRBJ2-7
D: NA
size: NA
V: TRBV7-6
DNA: TGTGCCAGCAGCTTAGGGTCAGGGGAGCAGTACTTC
CDR3: CASSLGSGEQYF

J: TRBJ2-1
D: TRBD2
size: NA
V: TRBV11-2
DNA: TGTGCCAGCAGCTTAGTCGGGGGGGCTGCCAATGAGCAGTTCTTC
CDR3: CASSLVGGAANEQFF

J: TRBJ2-2
D: NA
size: few
V: TRBV29-1
DNA: TGCAGCGTTGTCTCAGGCGCGGGGTCGAACACCGGGGAGCTGTTTTTT
CDR3: CSVVSGAGSNTGELFF

J: TRBJ1-4
D: NA
size: few
V: TRBV6-6
DNA: TGTGCCAGCAGTGGGCAGCGGCTACCTAATGAAAAACTGTTTTTT
CDR3: CASSGQRLPNEKLFF

J: TRBJ2-7
D: TRBD1
size: NA
V: TRBV9
DNA: TGTGCCAGCAGCGTAGAACAGGGGGCCTACGAGCAGTACTTC
CDR3: CASSVEQGAYEQYF

J: TRBJ2-5
D: NA
size: NA
V: TRBV19
DNA: TGTGCCAGTAGTATTAACGGGGGAGAGACCCAGTACTTC
CDR3: CASSINGGETQYF

J: TRBJ2-1
D: NA
size: NA
V: TRBV29-1
DNA: TGCAGCGTTGAAGATCGTGGCCTAGACGAGCAGTTCTTC
CDR3: CSVEDRGLDEQFF

J: TRBJ2-7
D: TRBD1
size: NA
V: TRBV18
DNA: TGTGCCAGCTCCGCACCTTCGAGCAGGGGGCATGAGCAGTACTTC
CDR3: CASSAPSSRGHEQYF

J: TRBJ1-5
D: NA
size: NA
V: TRBV6-5
DNA: TGTGCCAGCAGTTCCTCCGACGGGAGCAATCAGCCCCAGCATTTT
CDR3: CASSSSDGSNQPQHF

J: TRBJ2-7
D: NA
size: NA
V: TRBV4-2
DNA: TGTGCCAGCAGCCAAGATGACCGGGGCTCCTACGAGCAGTACTTC
CDR3: CASSQDDRGSYEQYF

J: TRBJ2-7
D: NA
size: few
V: TRBV2
DNA: TGTGCCAGCAGGTCTCAGTGGAGATACGAGCAGTACTTC
CDR3: CASRSQWRYEQYF

J: TRBJ2-1
D: TRBD2
size: NA
V: TRBV9
DNA: TGTGCCAGCAGCCCCCGACTAGCGGGGGGGCAAAATGAGCAGTTCTTC
CDR3: CASSPRLAGGQNEQFF

J: TRBJ2-1
D: NA
size: NA
V: TRBV25-1
DNA: TGTGCCAGCAGTCAGGCAGACTACAATGAGCAGTTCTTC
CDR3: CASSQADYNEQFF

J: TRBJ1-2
D: TRBD1
size: NA
V: TRBV5-6
DNA: TGTGCCAGCAGCTTGGGGGACAGGTCAGGTGGCTACACCTTC
CDR3: CASSLGDRSGGYTF

J: TRBJ1-5
D: TRBD1
size: NA
V: TRBV30
DNA: TGTGCCTGGACCGGGGACAGGGGAGGCAATCAGCCCCAGCATTTT
CDR3: CAWTGDRGGNQPQHF

J: TRBJ2-1
D: NA
size: NA
V: TRBV11-1
DNA: TGTGCCAGCAGCCTAACCGGGACATGGGCCTACAATGAGCAGTTCTTC
CDR3: CASSLTGTWAYNEQFF

J: TRBJ1-1
D: NA
size: NA
V: TRBV6-5
DNA: TGTGCCAGCCGCAGGGATATAGTTACTGAAGCTTTCTTT
CDR3: CASRRDIVTEAFF

J: TRBJ2-5
D: NA
size: NA
V: TRBV2
DNA: TGTGCCAGCAGTGGGGGCACCACCGAGCAAGAGACCCAGTACTTC
CDR3: CASSGGTTEQETQYF

J: TRBJ2-2
D: TRBD2
size: NA
V: TRBV9
DNA: TGTGCCAGCAGCGTACAGGGACTAGTGGGCGGGGAGCTGTTTTTT
CDR3: CASSVQGLVGGELFF

J: TRBJ2-3
D: NA
size: NA
V: TRBV5-6
DNA: TGTGCCAGCTCCACTGATATGACGGGGGGCACAGATACGCAGTATTTT
CDR3: CASSTDMTGGTDTQYF

J: TRBJ1-2
D: NA
size: NA
V: TRBV7-9
DNA: TGTGCCAGCAGTCCCAGCGGTGGCGGTGGCTACACCTTC
CDR3: CASSPSGGGGYTF

J: TRBJ2-7
D: TRBD1
size: NA
V: TRBV2
DNA: TGTGCCAGTAGTCGTCGACAGGGCTACGAGCAGTACTTC
CDR3: CASSRRQGYEQYF

J: TRBJ2-3
D: TRBD2
size: NA
V: TRBV9
DNA: TGTGCCAGCAGCGTTTCGGGGGGGCTAACCTCTAGCACAGATACGCAGTATTTT
CDR3: CASSVSGGLTSSTDTQYF